This TCR beta chain originates from a study of T-cell reconstitution after alpha-beta-depleted transplantation in children. Unique molecular identifiers were incorporated when the TCRbeta library was constructed. Each CDR3 protein is one row after TCRdb ran MiXCR on the PCR reads. The repertoire holds 600,000 to 800,000 distinct CDR3 sequences, about 12% seen once, with around 0.76% in the top ten. Whole-study results and caveats: Alpha-beta T cells about two months after transplant reportedly derived from several hundred expanded graft clones. One year after transplant, T-cell counts and diversity came mostly from newly produced T cells. The study traced high day-60 TCRbeta diversity in some patients to surviving recipient T cells and thymic progenitors.

The sample holds many counts of this clonotype. The antigen remains unidentified. The germline CDR1 and CDR2 sequences are DFQATT and SNEGSKA (reference sequence). With V trimmed by 3 bases and J by 2 bases, 4 bases remained unmatched. This CDR3 is 13 amino acids long. This sequence joins TRBV20-1 and TRBJ2-7, with TRBD2 matching 7 bases. Sequenced here: PBMCs, sampled before TCRalphabeta/CD19-depleted stem cell transplant. The source is a girl aged 2-10 years with congenital amegakaryocytic thrombocytopenia, due to receive a stem cell transplant. In nucleotides, the CDR3 is TGCAGTGCTAGGGGGGGGAGGGCCTACGAGCAGTACTTC. It yields the protein CSARGGRAYEQYF.